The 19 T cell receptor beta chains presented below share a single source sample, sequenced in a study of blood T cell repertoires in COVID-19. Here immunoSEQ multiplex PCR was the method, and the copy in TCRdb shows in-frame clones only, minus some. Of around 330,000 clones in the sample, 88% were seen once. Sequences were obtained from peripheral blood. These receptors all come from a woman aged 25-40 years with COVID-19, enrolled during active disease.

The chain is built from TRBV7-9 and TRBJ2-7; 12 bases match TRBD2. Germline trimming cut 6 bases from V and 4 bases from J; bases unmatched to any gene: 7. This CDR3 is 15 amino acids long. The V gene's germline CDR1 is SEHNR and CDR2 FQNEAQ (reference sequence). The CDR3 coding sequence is TGTGCCAGCAGTCCTAGACTAGCGGGGGTGTACGAGCAGTACTTC. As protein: CASSPRLAGVYEQYF. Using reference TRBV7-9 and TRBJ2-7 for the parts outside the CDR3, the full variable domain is DTGVSQNPRHKITKRGQNVTFRCDPISEHNRLYWYRQTLGQGPEFLTYFQNEAQLEKSRLLSDRFSAERPKGSFSTLEIQRTEQGDSAMYLCASSPRLAGVYEQYFGPGTRLTVT.

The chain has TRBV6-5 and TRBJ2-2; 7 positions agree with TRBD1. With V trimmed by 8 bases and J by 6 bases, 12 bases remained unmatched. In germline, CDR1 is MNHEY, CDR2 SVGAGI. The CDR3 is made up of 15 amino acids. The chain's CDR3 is CASAWDRTLSGELFF. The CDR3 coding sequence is TGTGCCAGCGCTTGGGACAGAACCTTATCCGGGGAGCTGTTTTTT.

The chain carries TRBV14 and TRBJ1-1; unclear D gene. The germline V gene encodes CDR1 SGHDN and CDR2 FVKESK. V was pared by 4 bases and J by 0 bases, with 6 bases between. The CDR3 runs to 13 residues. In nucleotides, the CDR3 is TGTGCCAGCAGCCTTTATCTGAACACTGAAGCTTTCTTT. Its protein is CASSLYLNTEAFF.

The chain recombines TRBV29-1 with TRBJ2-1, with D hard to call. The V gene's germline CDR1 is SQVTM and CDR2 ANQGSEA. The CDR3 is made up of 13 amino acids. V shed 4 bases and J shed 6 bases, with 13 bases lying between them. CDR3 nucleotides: TGCAGCGTTGTTGAGGTGACCCTCAATGAGCAGTTCTTC. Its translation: CSVVEVTLNEQFF.

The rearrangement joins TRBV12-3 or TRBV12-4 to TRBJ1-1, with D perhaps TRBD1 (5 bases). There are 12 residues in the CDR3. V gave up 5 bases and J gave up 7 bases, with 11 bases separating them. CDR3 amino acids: CASSLDIYEAFF. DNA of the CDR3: TGTGCCAGCAGTCTGGACATTTATGAAGCTTTCTTT.

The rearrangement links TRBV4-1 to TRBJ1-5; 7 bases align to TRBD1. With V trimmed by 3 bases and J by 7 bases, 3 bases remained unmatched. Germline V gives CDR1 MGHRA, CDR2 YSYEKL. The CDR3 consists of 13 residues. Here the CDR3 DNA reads TGCGCCAGCAGCCACCGAGGGGGCCAGCCCCAGCATTTT. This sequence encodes CASSHRGGQPQHF.

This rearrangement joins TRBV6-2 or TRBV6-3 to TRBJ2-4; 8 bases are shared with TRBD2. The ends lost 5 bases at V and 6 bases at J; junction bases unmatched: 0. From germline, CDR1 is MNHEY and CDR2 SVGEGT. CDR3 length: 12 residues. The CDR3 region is CASSRGGNIQYF. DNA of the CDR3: TGTGCCAGCAGTCGGGGGGGAAACATTCAGTACTTC.

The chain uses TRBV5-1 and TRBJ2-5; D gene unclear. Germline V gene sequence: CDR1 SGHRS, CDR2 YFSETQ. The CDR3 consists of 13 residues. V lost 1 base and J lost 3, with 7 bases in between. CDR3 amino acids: CASSLQSEETQYF. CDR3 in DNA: TGCGCCAGCAGCTTGCAGTCAGAAGAGACCCAGTACTTC.

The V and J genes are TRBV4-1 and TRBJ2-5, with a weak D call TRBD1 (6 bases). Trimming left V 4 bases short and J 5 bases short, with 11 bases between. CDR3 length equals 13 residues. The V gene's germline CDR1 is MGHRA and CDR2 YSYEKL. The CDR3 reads CASSLGQLETQYF. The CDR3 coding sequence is TGCGCCAGCAGCCTTGGACAGTTGGAGACCCAGTACTTC.

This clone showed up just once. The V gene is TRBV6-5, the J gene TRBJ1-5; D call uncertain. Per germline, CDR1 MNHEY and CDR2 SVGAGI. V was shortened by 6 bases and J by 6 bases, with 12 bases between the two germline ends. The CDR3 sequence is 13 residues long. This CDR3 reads CASSRRISQPQHF. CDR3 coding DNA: TGTGCCAGCAGCAGGCGTATAAGTCAGCCCCAGCATTTT.

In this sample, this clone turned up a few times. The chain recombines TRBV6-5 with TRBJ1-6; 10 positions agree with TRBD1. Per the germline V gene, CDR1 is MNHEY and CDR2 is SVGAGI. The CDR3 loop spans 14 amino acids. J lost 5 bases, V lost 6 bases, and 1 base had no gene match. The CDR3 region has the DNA TGTGCCAGCAGAGACAGGGGGCATAATTCACCCCTCCACTTT. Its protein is CASRDRGHNSPLHF.

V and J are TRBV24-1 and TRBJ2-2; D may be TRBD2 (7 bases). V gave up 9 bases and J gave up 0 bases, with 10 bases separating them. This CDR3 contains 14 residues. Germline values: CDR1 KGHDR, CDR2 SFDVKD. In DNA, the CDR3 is TGTGCCACCGGCGGGGGCCCGAACACCGGGGAGCTGTTTTTT. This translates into CATGGGPNTGELFF.

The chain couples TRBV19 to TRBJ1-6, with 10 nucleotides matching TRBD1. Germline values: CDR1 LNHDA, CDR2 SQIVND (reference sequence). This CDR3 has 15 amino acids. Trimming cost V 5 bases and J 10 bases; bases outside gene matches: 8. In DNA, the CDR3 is TGTGCCAGTAGTCGGAGCGGGACAGGGGACTCACCCCTCCACTTT. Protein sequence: CASSRSGTGDSPLHF.

Here the CDR3 DNA reads TGTGCCAGCAGCATCCACAGGGTGGGAAGCACTGAAGCTTTCTTT. Protein: CASSIHRVGSTEAFF. The rearrangement uses TRBV7-2 and TRBJ1-1, with D perhaps TRBD1 (6 bases). Per germline, CDR1 SGHTA and CDR2 FQGNSA. V shed 5 bases and J shed 4 bases, with 17 bases lying between them. CDR3 length: 15 amino acids. The entire variable domain, with the rest obtained from reference TRBV7-2 and TRBJ1-1, is as follows: GAGVSQSPSNKVTEKGKDVELRCDPISGHTALYWYRQSLGQGLEFLIYFQGNSAPDKSGLPSDRFSAERTGGSVSTLTIQRTQQEDSAVYLCASSIHRVGSTEAFFGQGTRLTVV.

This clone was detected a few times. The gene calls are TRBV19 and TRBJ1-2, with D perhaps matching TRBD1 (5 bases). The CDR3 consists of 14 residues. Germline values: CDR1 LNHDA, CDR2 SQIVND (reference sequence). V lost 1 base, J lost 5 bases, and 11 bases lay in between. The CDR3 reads CASSIGTIYYGYTF. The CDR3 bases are TGTGCCAGTAGTATAGGGACAATTTATTATGGCTACACCTTC.

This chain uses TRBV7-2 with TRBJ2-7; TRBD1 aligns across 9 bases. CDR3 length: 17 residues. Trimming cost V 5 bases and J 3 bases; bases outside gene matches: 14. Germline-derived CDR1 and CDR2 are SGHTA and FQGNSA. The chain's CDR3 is CASSQGISLGQGYEQYF. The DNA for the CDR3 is TGTGCCAGCAGCCAAGGTATATCGTTGGGACAGGGCTACGAGCAGTACTTC.

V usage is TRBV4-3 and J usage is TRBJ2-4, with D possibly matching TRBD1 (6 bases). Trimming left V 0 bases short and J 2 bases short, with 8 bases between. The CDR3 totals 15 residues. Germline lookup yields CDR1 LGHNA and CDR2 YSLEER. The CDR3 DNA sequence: TGCGCCAGCAGCCAAGATGGGACAACCAAAAACATTCAGTACTTC. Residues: CASSQDGTTKNIQYF.

This CDR3 reads CASSSGPGTSGGLGRTDTQYF. CDR3 DNA: TGTGCCAGCAGTTCAGGTCCCGGGACTAGCGGGGGCCTCGGACGCACAGATACGCAGTATTTT. The chain employs TRBV13 and TRBJ2-3; 14 bases line up with TRBD2. The CDR3 contains 21 residues. V was pared by 6 bases and J by 1 base, with 18 bases of the junction left unmatched. Germline lookup yields CDR1 PRHDT and CDR2 FYEKMQ (reference sequence).

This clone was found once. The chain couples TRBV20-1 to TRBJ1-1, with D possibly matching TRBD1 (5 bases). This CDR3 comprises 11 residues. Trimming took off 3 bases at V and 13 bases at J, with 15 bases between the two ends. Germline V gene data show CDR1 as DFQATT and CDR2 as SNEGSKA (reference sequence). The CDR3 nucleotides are TGCAGTGCTAGCGGGGGGTATGGGCTTTTCTTT. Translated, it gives CSASGGYGLFF.